The rows below give T cell receptor beta chains drawn from one sample of a study of blood T cell repertoires in COVID-19. The table came from immunoSEQ multiplex PCR; TCRdb's copy has only in-frame clones and leaves some out. The repertoire holds some 230,000 clones, with roughly 80% as singletons. Sample: peripheral blood. The receptors shown here come from a woman aged 45 to 65 with acute or convalescent COVID-19. The CDR3 runs from the conserved cysteine through the conserved F or W. The size of a clone is reported for some rows only, either as once, few or many, or as a class for expanded clones.

size,J,V,CDR3
.,TRBJ1-6,TRBV23-1,CASSQEQPKSSYNSPLHF
.,TRBJ1-5,TRBV6-1,CASSEARGGGNQPQHF
few,TRBJ2-3,TRBV5-1,CASSLEGTDTQYF
.,TRBJ2-1,TRBV7-2,CASSLAGTRGYNEQFF
.,TRBJ1-1,TRBV3-1/TRBV3-2,CASSQGRGGTEAFF
.,TRBJ2-4,TRBV4-2,CASSQVGGSSKNIQYF
.,TRBJ1-4,TRBV4-3,CASSHDDSANEKLFF
.,TRBJ2-7,TRBV30,CAWSRGTSYEQYF
.,TRBJ2-3,TRBV5-4,CASISGQGQYF
few,TRBJ2-5,TRBV4-3,CASSQDTRRETQYF
.,TRBJ2-1,TRBV28,CASSLSLAGANEQFF
.,TRBJ2-7,TRBV5-4,CASSSPNRDSPYEQYF
.,TRBJ2-1,TRBV6-1,CASSGGGLAGTSYNEQFF
.,TRBJ1-2,TRBV6-5,CASSPQNYGYTF
.,TRBJ1-6,TRBV2,CASREQGAQNSPLHF
once,TRBJ2-3,TRBV5-4,CASSSSTDTQYF
.,TRBJ2-1,TRBV28,CASRLAGEGSEQFF
.,TRBJ1-3,TRBV6-5,CASSYNRDSGNTIYF
few,TRBJ2-3,TRBV28,CASSFWASSEGTDTQYF
.,TRBJ1-1,TRBV18,CASSPRSTLAGGYTEAFF
.,TRBJ1-2,TRBV27,CASSFLGDSYTF
.,TRBJ2-7,TRBV7-2,CASSTMTGANYEQYF
few,TRBJ1-3,TRBV5-1,CASSLASGSGNTIYF
.,TRBJ1-1,TRBV20-1,CSASAGGYGEAFF
few,TRBJ2-1,TRBV14,CASSPGPGQDPYNEQFF
few,TRBJ2-1,TRBV11-2,CASSLAGTRLVNEQFF
.,TRBJ1-1,TRBV19,CASSIRGQPKAFF
.,TRBJ2-5,TRBV5-5,CASSRPVDRGETQYF
.,TRBJ2-3,TRBV2,CASSGLAGVLDTQYF
.,TRBJ2-3,TRBV6-2/TRBV6-3,CASSPQGTDTQYF
.,TRBJ2-2,TRBV7-3,CASSLGPANTGELFF
.,TRBJ2-5,TRBV19,CASSEQGALETQYF
.,TRBJ1-2,TRBV6-1,CASSEASGGGYGYTF
.,TRBJ2-7,TRBV27,CASREWTSGVYEQYF
.,TRBJ1-6,TRBV18,CASSPRNSPLHF
.,TRBJ2-2,TRBV24-1,CATSDSFGRGTSGELFF
.,TRBJ1-4,TRBV6-5,CASSYGVGGEKLFF
.,TRBJ2-2,TRBV19,CASSRGGTGELFF
.,TRBJ1-1,TRBV5-1,CASRQGARTEAFF
.,TRBJ2-1,TRBV3-1/TRBV3-2,CASSPLAGGNNEQFF
.,TRBJ1-1,TRBV3-1/TRBV3-2,CASSLPQGRSTEAFF
few,TRBJ1-2,TRBV7-2,CASSLGRDYGYTF
.,TRBJ1-2,TRBV4-1,CASSQDRDRGPVYGYTF